The 20 T cell receptor beta chains in this list originate from one sample, sequenced in a study of blood T cells in healthy people across ages. The use of a sample-barcoded 5' primer and a J-beta primer mix characterized a second PCR of about 7 to 12 cycles. A single record per CDR3 protein comes from TCRdb applying MiXCR to the 5' RACE reads. Seen here are around 1,100,000 distinct CDR3 sequences, roughly two fifths observed once, and the top ten hold around 13%. The sequenced sample consisted of blood. The receptors stem from a man in his late teens or twenties in good health.

The table lists this clonotype with a few counts. At one end, the junction sequence differs from germline, possibly due to a read error. The chain employs TRBV20-1 and TRBJ2-5; TRBD1 matches at 7 bases. Germline V gives CDR1 DFQATT, CDR2 SNEGSKA (reference sequence). The CDR3 covers 15 residues. The DNA of the CDR3 is TGCAGTGCCCGAGGGGGCAGTCTGATCCAAGGGACCCAGTACTTC. This sequence encodes CSARGGSLIQGTQYF.

The sample holds a few counts of this clonotype. The chain carries TRBV5-8 and TRBJ2-1; tentatively, D is TRBD2 (6 bases). Trimming removed 5 bases at V and 10 bases at J, with 16 bases between. This CDR3 region has 13 residues. Per the germline V gene, CDR1 is SGHTS and CDR2 is YDEGEE. The CDR3 loop reads CASSPRFGGEQFF. CDR3 in DNA: TGTGCCAGCAGTCCACGTTTTGGGGGGGAGCAGTTCTTC.

Only a few counts were recorded for this clonotype. The chain couples TRBV4-3 to TRBJ2-4; TRBD2 matches at 7 bases. The J call may be faulty, since TRBJ2-7 better matches the DNA end. This CDR3 has 15 amino acids. Germline V gene lookup returns CDR1 LGHNA and CDR2 YSLEER. In DNA form, the CDR3 reads TGCGCCAGCAGCCATCTAAGCGGGGTGAACTACGAGCAGTACTTC. Encoded protein: CASSHLSGVNYEQYF.

In DNA form, the CDR3 reads TGTGCCAGCACCGCCCGGGACAAAAATCAGCCCCAGCATTTT. Translating gives CASTARDKNQPQHF. This chain uses TRBV6-5 with TRBJ1-5, with D tentatively TRBD1 (6 bases). The CDR3 is 14 amino acids. V was clipped by 7 bases and J by 4 bases, with 14 bases between them. Germline-derived CDR1 and CDR2 are MNHEY and SVGAGI.

This clonotype came up once. V usage is TRBV12-3 or TRBV12-4 and J usage is TRBJ1-1, with a tentative D call TRBD1 (6 bases). Deletions cut 5 bases from V and 4 bases from J, with 17 bases between. CDR3 length equals 15 residues. This chain's CDR3 is CASSPRQVGSTEAFF. The CDR3 DNA sequence: TGTGCCAGCAGTCCTCGACAGGTCGGGAGCACTGAAGCTTTCTTT.

The gene calls are TRBV25-1 and TRBJ2-7, with D maybe TRBD1 (5 bases). The CDR3 has 12 amino acids. Germline V gene lookup returns CDR1 MGHDK and CDR2 SYGVNS. Trimming took off 6 bases at V and 7 bases at J, with 13 bases between the two ends. This CDR3 reads CASRVRGNEQYF. Written as DNA, the CDR3 is TGTGCCAGCAGGGTTAGGGGTAATGAGCAGTACTTC.

This sequence joins TRBV7-2 and TRBJ1-1; 10 bases are shared with TRBD1. Germline lookup yields CDR1 SGHTA and CDR2 FQGNSA. V lost 4 bases and J lost 7; bases outside the gene matches: 6. The CDR3 spans 14 residues. The CDR3 DNA sequence: TGTGCCAGCAGCTGGGACAGGGGAAGGGGTGAAGCTTTCTTT. As protein: CASSWDRGRGEAFF.

The V and J genes are TRBV20-1 and TRBJ2-3, with a weak D call TRBD2 (5 bases). Trimming took 0 bases from V and 0 from J, leaving 13 bases between them. Looked up from germline, CDR1 is DFQATT and CDR2 is SNEGSKA (reference sequence). CDR3 size: 16 residues. The CDR3 nucleotides are TGCAGTGCTAGAGATGATTTGCGGACTAGCACAGATACGCAGTATTTT. As protein: CSARDDLRTSTDTQYF.

The chain has TRBV12-5 and TRBJ1-5; unclear D gene. The CDR3 is 17 residues long. Trimming left V 0 bases short and J 0 bases short, with 12 bases between. CDR1 is LGHNT, CDR2 FRNRAP, per germline. The CDR3 sequence is CASGLVPRLISNQPQHF. CDR3 DNA: TGTGCTAGTGGTTTGGTACCCAGACTTATTAGCAATCAGCCCCAGCATTTT.

This clonotype was detected only a few times. The chain recombines TRBV7-2 with TRBJ1-1; perhaps TRBD1 as D (5 bases). CDR1 and CDR2 from the germline V gene are SGHTA and FQGNSA. The CDR3 runs 13 residues. The germline V and J ends were trimmed by 6 bases and 6 bases, with 14 bases remaining between them. The CDR3 coding sequence is TGTGCCAGCAGGTTCTCGGACACAGCTGAAGCTTTCTTT. It specifies CASRFSDTAEAFF.

The sample holds one count of this clonotype. One end of the junction does not line up with germline, which may come from a read error. The CDR3 loop is CASSPGTGNYNERFF. The CDR3 DNA is TGTGCCAGCAGTCCCGGGACAGGAAATTACAATGAGCGGTTCTTC. The rearrangement uses TRBV12-3 or TRBV12-4 and TRBJ2-1, with 8 positions matching TRBD1. This CDR3 is built from 15 residues.

The gene calls are TRBV7-2 and TRBJ2-1; TRBD1 or TRBD2 may be the D gene (7 bases each). This CDR3 spans 14 amino acids. Looked up from germline, CDR1 is SGHTA and CDR2 is FQGNSA. The V end lost 7 bases, the J end lost 2 bases, and 12 bases lay between the germline ends. DNA for the CDR3: TGTGCCAGCACCTCAGGGGGGGCCTACAATGAGCAGTTCTTC. Its protein is CASTSGGAYNEQFF.

The chain carries TRBV28 and TRBJ2-7; the D gene is possibly TRBD1 (6 bases). The ends were cut back, 7 bases at V and 4 bases at J, with 8 bases in the middle. Germline-derived CDR1 and CDR2 are MDHEN and SYDVKM. CDR3 size: 11 residues. For the CDR3, the DNA is TGTGCCAGCAAGGGACAATACGAGCAGTACTTC. Protein: CASKGQYEQYF.

The sample holds one count of this clonotype. An end of the junction does not agree with germline; a read error may underlie this. The chain recombines TRBV6-5 with TRBJ1-2; TRBD1 matches 7 bases. There are 14 residues in the CDR3. Germline V CDR1 and CDR2: MNHEY, SVGAGI. CDR3: CTSSPGTVLNGYTF. The DNA of the CDR3 is TGTACCAGCAGCCCCGGGACAGTACTAAATGGCTACACCTTC.

The table lists this clonotype with a few counts. The chain combines TRBV6-2 or TRBV6-3 with TRBJ1-5, with D possibly matching TRBD1 (6 bases). Germline V gene lookup returns CDR1 MNHEY and CDR2 SVGEGT. The CDR3 totals 16 residues. With 6 bases removed from V and 7 bases from J, the gap between germline ends came to 22 bases. The CDR3 spells CASRQPSRGMVQPQHF. CDR3 coding DNA: TGTGCCAGCAGACAACCATCCAGGGGCATGGTACAGCCCCAGCATTTT.

This clonotype was observed a few times. The genes are TRBV20-1 and TRBJ2-5, with D possibly TRBD1 on 6 matching bases. The last part of the DNA fits TRBJ2-7 better; the J call may be wrong. CDR1 is DFQATT, CDR2 SNEGSKA, per germline (reference sequence). The CDR3 sequence is 14 residues long. The CDR3 nucleotides read TGCAGTGCCCGAGACTCAGGGGATCGGCGCGAGCAGTACTTC. Translated, it gives CSARDSGDRREQYF.

Of note for this clonotype: Given a much more abundant clone one base away, this may be a read error. The chain carries TRBV7-3 and TRBJ2-3; a weak D match, TRBD2 (5 bases). Looked up from germline, CDR1 is SGHTA and CDR2 is FQGTGA. The CDR3 totals 13 residues. The CDR3 reads CVSSFRAGDTQYF. CDR3 DNA: TGTGTCAGCAGCTTTAGGGCGGGAGATACGCAGTATTTT.

As regards this clonotype: A read error may explain this, as a much larger clone is one base away. The chain has TRBV4-3 and TRBJ2-1; 10 positions match TRBD2. Germline-derived CDR1 and CDR2 are LGHNA and YSLEER. This CDR3 is built from 17 residues. V dropped 0 bases and J dropped 13; count of bases not matched to a gene: 15. The CDR3 is CASSQEYLAGVQETQFF. As DNA, the CDR3 is TGCGCCAGCAGCCAAGAGTACCTAGCGGGGGTTCAAGAGACCCAGTTCTTC.

This clonotype was observed a few times. This sequence joins TRBV20-1 and TRBJ2-7; D is ambiguous. CDR3 size: 14 residues. CDR1 and CDR2 from the germline V gene are DFQATT and SNEGSKA (reference sequence). With 1 base removed from V and 2 bases from J, the gap between germline ends came to 12 bases. The CDR3 nucleotides read TGCAGTGCTAGAGGGCAGGCCAGCCCCTACGAGCAGTACTTC. Amino acid sequence: CSARGQASPYEQYF.

This clonotype was seen a few times. The chain employs TRBV6-1 and TRBJ1-2; 7 positions agree with TRBD1. The CDR3 runs to 16 residues. V gave up 1 base and J gave up 2 bases; unmatched junction bases: 7. Germline loops: CDR1 MNHNS, CDR2 SASEGT. The CDR3 DNA sequence: TGTGCCAGCAGTGAAGTGCAAGGACAGGTGAACTATGGCTACACCTTC. Amino acid sequence: CASSEVQGQVNYGYTF.